This is a list of T cell receptor beta chains from one sample in a study of cytomegalovirus exposure and HLA in healthy donors. Sequenced by immunoSEQ multiplex PCR; TCRdb stores in-frame clones only, minus some. The sample has more than 150,000 clones, around 76% seen once. Sequenced: PBMCs. Receptor source: a woman aged 25 to 39 in good health and CMV-seropositive. Each CDR3 is given without its conserved first and last residue.

V gene: TRBV13
CDR3 protein: ASSSRTGPSSYYEQY

V gene: TRBV30
CDR3 protein: AWSNPVGRYEQY

V gene: TRBV11-2
CDR3 protein: ASRHLLAGGHNEQF

V gene: TRBV11-3
CDR3 protein: ASSLSRDRDFYGYT

V gene: TRBV4-2
CDR3 protein: ASSQQRGGTGELF

V gene: TRBV5-8
CDR3 protein: ASSYTGTAHYEQY

V gene: TRBV7-2
CDR3 protein: ASSLRQGNEQF

V gene: TRBV9
CDR3 protein: ASSATGGPHNEQF

V gene: TRBV7-9
CDR3 protein: ASSLRGDTYEQY

V gene: TRBV27
CDR3 protein: ASSSRDRGPEAF

V gene: TRBV7-9
CDR3 protein: ASSSPRTRYGYT

V gene: TRBV5-1
CDR3 protein: ASSDTIQGEQY

V gene: TRBV7-2
CDR3 protein: ASSWGQDSEAF

V gene: TRBV5-1
CDR3 protein: ASKRQGATNEKLF

V gene: TRBV18
CDR3 protein: ASSPRSGGDSPLH

V gene: TRBV4-3
CDR3 protein: ASSLTSQETQY

V gene: TRBV9
CDR3 protein: ASSETPSGGGTDTQY

V gene: TRBV5-6
CDR3 protein: ASSHWRSPRTDTQY

V gene: TRBV2
CDR3 protein: ASSEARVRGTDTQY

V gene: TRBV9
CDR3 protein: ASSETGSSSYNEQF

V gene: TRBV5-1
CDR3 protein: ASSLGGGLSREGEKLF

V gene: TRBV2
CDR3 protein: ASSVVGAYEQY

V gene: TRBV7-6
CDR3 protein: ASSPGGGNIQY

V gene: TRBV7-3
CDR3 protein: ASSLDGSNYGYT

V gene: TRBV6-1
CDR3 protein: ASSSRRSYT

V gene: TRBV30
CDR3 protein: AWSVRDTAY

V gene: TRBV2
CDR3 protein: ASSRPTQGEKLF

V gene: TRBV7-9
CDR3 protein: ASSFEQGGYEQY

V gene: TRBV5-6
CDR3 protein: ASSFIAGGLSGANVLT

V gene: TRBV29-1
CDR3 protein: SVERPGFYGYT

V gene: TRBV5-4
CDR3 protein: ASSPPPPGLYDEQY

V gene: TRBV28
CDR3 protein: ASTKGGSPSTDTQY